The 24 T cell receptor beta chains reported below all come from one sample, sequenced in a study of monozygotic twins with inflammatory bowel disease. TCRdb derives one entry per CDR3 protein from the 5' RACE reads, leaving out DNA. The listing contains approximately 390,000 distinct CDR3 sequences. Sequenced: blood. The receptor source for this set is a human donor with ulcerative colitis or Crohn's disease, or a healthy co-twin of an affected twin (not recorded which).

This CDR3 is CASSLAGSGGNEQFF. The chain joins TRBV5-4 to TRBJ2-1; absent DNA, TCRdb's TRBD2 call cannot be checked. This CDR3 has 15 amino acids. Germline V CDR1 and CDR2: SGHNT, YYREEE (reference sequence).

The rearrangement links TRBV29-1 to TRBJ2-2; the D call of TRBD2 rests on TCRdb alone, since no DNA is present to check it. CDR3 length: 15 amino acids. The germline V gene has CDR1 SQVTM and CDR2 ANQGSEA. The CDR3 is CSVLPGLASAGELFF.

The CDR3 spells CATSLSRNTEAFF. This rearrangement joins TRBV15 to TRBJ1-1. This CDR3 region has 13 residues. CDR1 LNHNV and CDR2 YYDKDF come from the germline V gene (reference sequence).

This chain links TRBV23-1 with TRBJ2-5; there is no DNA to check the TCRdb D call of TRBD1. TRBV23-1 is treated as an ORF (open reading frame) with a function not yet certain. The CDR3 contains 15 residues. CDR3 protein: CASSQRDRASETQYF.

V usage is TRBV11-2 and J usage is TRBJ1-1; TCRdb proposes TRBD1, but this gene call is untestable without DNA. The length of the CDR3 is 15 residues. Germline CDR1 reads SGHAT; CDR2 reads FQNNGV. The CDR3 spells CASSPQTGMSTEAFF.

The chain joins TRBV27 to TRBJ2-7; the TCRdb D gene call, TRBD1, has no DNA to confirm it. The CDR3 is 13 residues long. Germline CDR1 and CDR2: MNHEY and SMNVEV (reference sequence). The CDR3 is CASSSAGAYEQYF.

This chain connects TRBV5-1 to TRBJ2-5. Germline V lookup: CDR1 SGHRS, CDR2 YFSETQ. This CDR3 comprises 15 residues. Here the CDR3 reads CASSLSSGSQETQYF.

V is TRBV20-1 and J is TRBJ2-4; the TRBD2 assignment by TCRdb is unverifiable without DNA. This CDR3 is built from 17 residues. The germline gives CDR1 DFQATT, CDR2 SNEGSKA (reference sequence). CDR3 region: CSARGDQSGLAKNIQYF.

The chain recombines TRBV15 with TRBJ2-3. CDR1 LNHNV and CDR2 YYDKDF come from the germline V gene (reference sequence). This CDR3 contains 15 residues. The CDR3 spells CATSRDRLRSDTQYF.

The chain carries TRBV4-1 and TRBJ2-6; TCRdb returns TRBD2, unconfirmable since there is no DNA. Germline CDR1 and CDR2: MGHRA and YSYEKL. The CDR3 spans 21 residues. The CDR3 sequence is CASSQVARTRGELSGANVLTF.

This chain uses TRBV30 with TRBJ2-2; TCRdb picks TRBD1, but there is no DNA to check that call. The germline V gene encodes CDR1 GTSNPN and CDR2 SVGIG (reference sequence). CDR3 length: 15 amino acids. CDR3 amino acids: CAWSPPRRNTGELFF. Using reference TRBV30 and TRBJ2-2 for the parts outside the CDR3, the full variable domain is SQTIHQWPATLVQPVGSPLSLECTVEGTSNPNLYWYRQAAGRGLQLLFYSVGIGQISSEVPQNLSASRPQDRQFILSSKKLLLSDSGFYLCAWSPPRRNTGELFFGEGSRLTVL.

This chain uses TRBV6-2 or TRBV6-3 with TRBJ1-3; the TRBD1 assignment by TCRdb is unverifiable without DNA. CDR3 size: 16 residues. Germline V gene lookup returns CDR1 MNHEY and CDR2 SVGEGT. The CDR3 is CASKRTRLDSGNTIYF.

CDR3 region: CASSDKMEQYF. This chain uses TRBV25-1 with TRBJ2-7. Looked up from germline, CDR1 is MGHDK and CDR2 is SYGVNS. There are 11 residues in the CDR3.

The rearrangement uses TRBV7-2 and TRBJ1-2; TCRdb selects TRBD1, and the lack of DNA leaves this call unchecked. Germline values: CDR1 SGHTA, CDR2 FQGNSA. This CDR3 has 13 residues. CDR3 sequence: CASRKDRVGGYTF.

The chain couples TRBV6-1 to TRBJ1-1. The CDR3 is 14 amino acids. Germline CDR1 reads MNHNS; CDR2 reads SASEGT. CDR3 sequence: CASSEGGLNTEAFF.

The gene calls are TRBV20-1 and TRBJ2-3; checking the TCRdb D call of TRBD2 is not possible without DNA. This CDR3 has 16 amino acids. CDR1 is DFQATT, CDR2 SNEGSKA, per germline (reference sequence). CDR3 amino acids: CSARSGTSRTTDTQYF.

This chain joins TRBV7-6 and TRBJ2-7; TCRdb proposes TRBD1, but this gene call is untestable without DNA. Germline lookup yields CDR1 SGHVS and CDR2 FNYEAQ. The CDR3 runs to 14 residues. This CDR3 reads CASSRIGAAYEQYF.

V usage is TRBV28 and J usage is TRBJ1-2; the TCRdb D gene call, TRBD1, has no DNA to confirm it. Germline V CDR1 and CDR2: MDHEN, SYDVKM. This CDR3 has 15 amino acids. CDR3 sequence: CASSSLNKSNYGYTF.

The chain is built from TRBV27 and TRBJ1-2; lacking DNA, the TRBD1 call made by TCRdb goes unchecked. The CDR3 length is 13 residues. In germline, CDR1 is MNHEY, CDR2 SMNVEV (reference sequence). The CDR3 sequence: CASRGDGGYGYTF.

This chain joins TRBV6-5 and TRBJ2-7. The germline gives CDR1 MNHEY, CDR2 SVGAGI. The CDR3 extends over 12 amino acids. The CDR3 reads CASRAWTYEQYF.

The rearrangement joins TRBV4-1 to TRBJ2-1; TCRdb indicates TRBD1, and absent DNA this call remains unverified. There are 15 residues in the CDR3. Per germline, CDR1 MGHRA and CDR2 YSYEKL. The CDR3 protein is CASSTGQGRHNEQFF.

The chain has TRBV20-1 and TRBJ2-2; TCRdb selects TRBD2, and the lack of DNA leaves this call unchecked. This CDR3 comprises 15 residues. Germline CDR1 DFQATT, CDR2 SNEGSKA (reference sequence). Here the CDR3 reads CSAQQSGIGTGELFF.

The J gene is TRBJ2-3, the V gene TRBV5-5. This CDR3 is 16 amino acids long. In germline, CDR1 is SGHKS, CDR2 YYEKEE (reference sequence). The CDR3 reads CASSLTGISSTDTQYF.

The chain links TRBV29-1 to TRBJ2-2; there is no DNA to check the TCRdb D call of TRBD1. The length of the CDR3 is 16 residues. From germline, CDR1 is SQVTM and CDR2 ANQGSEA. This CDR3 is CSVAGANRANTGELFF.